Below, one T cell receptor beta chain is given with its context. The entry originates in a study of cytomegalovirus exposure and HLA in healthy donors. The CDR3 runs 14 residues. V lost 1 base and J 3 bases, leaving 12 bases between the germline ends. Germline V gives CDR1 SQVTM, CDR2 ANQGSEA. The PCR made use of 60 Vbeta and 13 Jbeta primers. Libraries were prepared by immunoSEQ multiplex PCR; TCRdb keeps only in-frame clonotypes and omits some of them. The table shows roughly 230,000 clones, with 92% occurring only once. The specimen sequenced was PBMCs. This receptor was identified in a girl under 10 years old in good health and CMV-seronegative. The chain joins TRBV29-1 to TRBJ2-5; perhaps TRBD2 as D (6 bases). The CDR3 reads CSVEVRGLKETQYF. CDR3 sequence (DNA): TGCAGCGTTGAAGTCCGAGGACTAAAAGAGACCCAGTACTTC. Variable domain in full (rest from reference TRBV29-1 and TRBJ2-5): SAVISQKPSRDICQRGTSLTIQCQVDSQVTMMFWYRQQPGQSLTLIATANQGSEATYESGFVIDKFPISRPNLTFSTLTVSNMSPEDSSIYLCSVEVRGLKETQYFGPGTRLLVL.